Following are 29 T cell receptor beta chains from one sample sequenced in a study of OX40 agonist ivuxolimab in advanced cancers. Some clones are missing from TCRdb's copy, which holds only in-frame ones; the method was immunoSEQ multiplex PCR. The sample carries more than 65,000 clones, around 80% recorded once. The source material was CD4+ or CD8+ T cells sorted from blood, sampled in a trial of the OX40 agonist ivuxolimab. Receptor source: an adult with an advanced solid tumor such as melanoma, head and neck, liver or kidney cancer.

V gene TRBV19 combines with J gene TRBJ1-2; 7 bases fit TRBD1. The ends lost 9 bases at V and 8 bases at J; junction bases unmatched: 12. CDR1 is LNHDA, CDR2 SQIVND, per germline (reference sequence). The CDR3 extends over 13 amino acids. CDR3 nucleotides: TGTGCCAGCGTTAACAGGGGACTTATGGGCTACACCTTC. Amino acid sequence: CASVNRGLMGYTF.

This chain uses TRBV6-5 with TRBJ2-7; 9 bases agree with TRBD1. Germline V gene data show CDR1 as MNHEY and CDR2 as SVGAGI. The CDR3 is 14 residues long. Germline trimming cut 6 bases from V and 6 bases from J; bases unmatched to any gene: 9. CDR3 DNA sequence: TGTGCCAGCAGAGCAACACTGACAGGGGGCGAGCAGTACTTC. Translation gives CASRATLTGGEQYF.

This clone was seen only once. CDR3 DNA: TGTGCCAGCAGCCCCGAATTGGGGGATACGCAGTATTTT. This sequence encodes CASSPELGDTQYF. V and J are TRBV7-3 and TRBJ2-3, with D hard to call. The germline V and J ends were trimmed by 5 bases and 6 bases, with 12 bases remaining between them. The CDR3 has 13 amino acids. Germline loops: CDR1 SGHTA, CDR2 FQGTGA.

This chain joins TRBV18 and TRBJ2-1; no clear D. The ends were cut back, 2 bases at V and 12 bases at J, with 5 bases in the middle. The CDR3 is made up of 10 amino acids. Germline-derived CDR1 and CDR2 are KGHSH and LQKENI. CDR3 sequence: CASSPNGQFF. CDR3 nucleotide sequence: TGTGCCAGCTCACCAAACGGGCAGTTCTTC. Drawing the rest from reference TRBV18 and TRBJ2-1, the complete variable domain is NAGVMQNPRHLVRRRGQEARLRCSPMKGHSHVYWYRQLPEEGLKFMVYLQKENIIDESGMPKERFSAEFPKEGPSILRIQQVVRGDSAAYFCASSPNGQFFGPGTRLTVL.

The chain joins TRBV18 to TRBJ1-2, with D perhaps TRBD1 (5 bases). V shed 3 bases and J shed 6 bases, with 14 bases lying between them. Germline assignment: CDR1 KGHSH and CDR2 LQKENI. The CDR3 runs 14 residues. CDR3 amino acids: CASSPSSGGDGYTF. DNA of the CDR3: TGTGCCAGCTCACCGAGCTCGGGGGGAGATGGCTACACCTTC.

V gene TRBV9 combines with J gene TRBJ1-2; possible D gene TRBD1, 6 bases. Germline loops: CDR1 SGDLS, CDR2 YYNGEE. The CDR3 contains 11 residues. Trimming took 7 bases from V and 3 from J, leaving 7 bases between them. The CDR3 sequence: CASGQYYGYTF. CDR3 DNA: TGTGCCAGCGGACAGTACTATGGCTACACCTTC.

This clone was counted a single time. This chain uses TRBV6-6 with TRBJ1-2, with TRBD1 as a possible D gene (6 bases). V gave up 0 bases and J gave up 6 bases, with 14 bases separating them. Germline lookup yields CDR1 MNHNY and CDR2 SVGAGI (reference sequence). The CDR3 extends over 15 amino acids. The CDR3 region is CASSYSAGARDGYTF. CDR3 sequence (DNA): TGTGCCAGCAGTTACTCGGCGGGGGCGCGGGATGGCTACACCTTC.

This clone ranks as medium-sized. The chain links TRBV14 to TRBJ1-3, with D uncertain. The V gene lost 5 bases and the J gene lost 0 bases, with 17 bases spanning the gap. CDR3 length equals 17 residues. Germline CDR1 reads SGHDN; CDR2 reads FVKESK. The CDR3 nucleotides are TGTGCCAGCAGCTCAAGAAGCGGCGGGGACTCTGGAAACACCATATATTTT. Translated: CASSSRSGGDSGNTIYF.

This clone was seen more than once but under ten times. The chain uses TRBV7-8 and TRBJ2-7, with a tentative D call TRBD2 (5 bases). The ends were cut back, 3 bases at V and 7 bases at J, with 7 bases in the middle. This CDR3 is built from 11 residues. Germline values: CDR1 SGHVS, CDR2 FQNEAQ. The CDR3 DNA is TGTGCCAGCAGCTTGAGGGCTGAGCAGTACTTC. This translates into CASSLRAEQYF. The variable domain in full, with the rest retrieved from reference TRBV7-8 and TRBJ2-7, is GAGVSQSPRYKVAKRGQDVALRCDPISGHVSLFWYQQALGQGPEFLTYFQNEAQLDKSGLPSDRFFAERPEGSVSTLKIQRTQQEDSAVYLCASSLRAEQYFGPGTRLTVT.

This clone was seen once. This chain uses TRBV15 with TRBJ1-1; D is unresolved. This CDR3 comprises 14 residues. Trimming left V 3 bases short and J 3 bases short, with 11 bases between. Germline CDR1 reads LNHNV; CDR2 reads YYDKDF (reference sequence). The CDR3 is CATSRERWDTEAFF. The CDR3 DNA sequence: TGTGCCACCAGCAGGGAAAGGTGGGACACTGAAGCTTTCTTT.

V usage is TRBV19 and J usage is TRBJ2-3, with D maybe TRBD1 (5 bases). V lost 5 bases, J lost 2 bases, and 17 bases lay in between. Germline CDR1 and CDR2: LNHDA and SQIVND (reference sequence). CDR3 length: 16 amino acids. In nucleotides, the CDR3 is TGTGCCAGTAGTCTGTCCCGGACACCAATCACAGATACGCAGTATTTT. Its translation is CASSLSRTPITDTQYF.

As DNA, the CDR3 is TGTGCCAGCAGCCTCGGACAAGTCGAAGAAAAACTGTTTTTT. It translates to CASSLGQVEEKLFF. V gene TRBV7-2 combines with J gene TRBJ1-4; D might be TRBD1 (5 bases). This CDR3 comprises 14 residues. Germline CDR1 and CDR2: SGHTA and FQGNSA. The germline V and J ends were trimmed by 5 bases and 8 bases, with 15 bases remaining between them.

CDR3 DNA: TGTGCCAGCAGGACAACAGGGGGAGGCGAGCAGTACTTC. Its translation is CASRTTGGGEQYF. V gene TRBV6-5 combines with J gene TRBJ2-7; TRBD1 matches at 8 bases. V dropped 6 bases and J dropped 6; count of bases not matched to a gene: 7. The CDR3 sequence is 13 residues long. Germline CDR1 is MNHEY and CDR2 is SVGAGI.

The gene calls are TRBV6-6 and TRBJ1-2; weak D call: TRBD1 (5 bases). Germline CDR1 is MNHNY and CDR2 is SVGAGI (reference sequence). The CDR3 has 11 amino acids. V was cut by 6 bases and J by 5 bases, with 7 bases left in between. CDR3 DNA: TGTGCCAGCAGCCAGGGTTATGGCTACACCTTC. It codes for CASSQGYGYTF.

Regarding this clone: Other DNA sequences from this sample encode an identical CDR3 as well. The CDR3 loop is CASSRQSSNTEAFF. The CDR3 region has the DNA TGTGCCAGCAGTCGACAGTCCTCCAACACTGAAGCTTTCTTT. The rearrangement links TRBV6-5 to TRBJ1-1, with D perhaps TRBD1 (5 bases). V lost 5 bases, J lost 2 bases, and 12 bases lay in between. CDR1 and CDR2 from the germline V gene are MNHEY and SVGAGI. The CDR3 contains 14 residues.

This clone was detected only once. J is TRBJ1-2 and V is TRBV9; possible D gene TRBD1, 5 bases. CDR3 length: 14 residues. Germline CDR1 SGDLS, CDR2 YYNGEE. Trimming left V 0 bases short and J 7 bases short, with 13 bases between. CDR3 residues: CASSVGGVAGGYTF. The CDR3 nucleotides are TGTGCCAGCAGCGTAGGGGGCGTGGCAGGTGGCTACACCTTC.

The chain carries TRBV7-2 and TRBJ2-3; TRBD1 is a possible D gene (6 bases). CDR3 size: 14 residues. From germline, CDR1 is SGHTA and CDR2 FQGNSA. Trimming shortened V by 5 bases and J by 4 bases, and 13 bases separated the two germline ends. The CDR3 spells CASSRQAGADTQYF. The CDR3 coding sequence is TGTGCCAGCAGCCGACAGGCTGGAGCAGATACGCAGTATTTT.

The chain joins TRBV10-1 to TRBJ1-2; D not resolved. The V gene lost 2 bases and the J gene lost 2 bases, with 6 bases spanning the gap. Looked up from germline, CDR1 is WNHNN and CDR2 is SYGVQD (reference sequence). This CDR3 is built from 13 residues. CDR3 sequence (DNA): TGCGCCAGCAGTGAGACAGTCAACTATGGCTACACCTTC. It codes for CASSETVNYGYTF.

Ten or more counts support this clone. CDR3 nucleotides: TGTGCCAGCAGTTTAGGGCTAGCGGGGACCACAGATACGCAGTATTTT. Its protein is CASSLGLAGTTDTQYF. This chain uses TRBV27 with TRBJ2-3; 9 bases map to TRBD2. This CDR3 has 16 amino acids. Germline V gene data show CDR1 as MNHEY and CDR2 as SMNVEV (reference sequence). The trim removed 2 bases at V and 2 bases at J, leaving 5 bases unmatched.

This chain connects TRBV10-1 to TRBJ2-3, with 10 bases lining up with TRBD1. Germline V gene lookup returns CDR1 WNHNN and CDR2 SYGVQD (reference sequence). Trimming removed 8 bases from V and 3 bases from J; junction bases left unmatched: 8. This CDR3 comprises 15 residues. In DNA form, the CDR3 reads TGCGCCAGCTCCACCGGACAGGGGGTTACAGATACGCAGTATTTT. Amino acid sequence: CASSTGQGVTDTQYF.

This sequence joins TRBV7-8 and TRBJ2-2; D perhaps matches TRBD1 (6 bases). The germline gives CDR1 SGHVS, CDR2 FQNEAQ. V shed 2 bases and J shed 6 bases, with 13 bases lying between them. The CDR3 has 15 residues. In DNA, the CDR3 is TGTGCCAGCAGCTTAAACCTCCCAGGGGCCGGGGAGCTGTTTTTT. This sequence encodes CASSLNLPGAGELFF.

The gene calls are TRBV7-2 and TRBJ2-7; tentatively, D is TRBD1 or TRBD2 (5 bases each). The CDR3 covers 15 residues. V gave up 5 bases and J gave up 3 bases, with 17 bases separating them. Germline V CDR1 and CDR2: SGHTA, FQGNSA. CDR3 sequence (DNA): TGTGCCAGCAGCATCCACCCGGGACGGATCTACGAGCAGTACTTC. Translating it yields CASSIHPGRIYEQYF. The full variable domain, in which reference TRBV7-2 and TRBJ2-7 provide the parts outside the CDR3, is GAGVSQSPSNKVTEKGKDVELRCDPISGHTALYWYRQSLGQGLEFLIYFQGNSAPDKSGLPSDRFSAERTGGSVSTLTIQRTQQEDSAVYLCASSIHPGRIYEQYFGPGTRLTVT.

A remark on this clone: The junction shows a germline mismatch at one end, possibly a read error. The DNA of the CDR3 is TGTGCTATCAGGGGGACTGGGGCCAACGTCCTGACTTTC. This sequence encodes CAIRGTGANVLTF. The genes are TRBV10-3 and TRBJ2-6, with 7 nucleotides matching TRBD1. Germline loops: CDR1 ENHRY, CDR2 SYGVKD. The length of the CDR3 is 13 residues.

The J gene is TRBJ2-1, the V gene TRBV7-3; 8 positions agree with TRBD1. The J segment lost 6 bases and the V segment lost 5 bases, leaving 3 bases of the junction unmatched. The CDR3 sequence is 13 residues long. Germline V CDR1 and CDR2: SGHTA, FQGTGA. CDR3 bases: TGTGCCAGCAGCCCACAGGGGGGCAATGAGCAGTTCTTC. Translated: CASSPQGGNEQFF.

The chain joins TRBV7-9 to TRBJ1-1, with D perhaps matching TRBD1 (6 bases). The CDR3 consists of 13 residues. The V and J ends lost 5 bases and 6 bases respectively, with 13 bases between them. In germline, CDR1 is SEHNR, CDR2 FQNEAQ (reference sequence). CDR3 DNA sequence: TGTGCCAGCAGCACGTGGACAGTTTCTGAAGCTTTCTTT. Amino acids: CASSTWTVSEAFF.

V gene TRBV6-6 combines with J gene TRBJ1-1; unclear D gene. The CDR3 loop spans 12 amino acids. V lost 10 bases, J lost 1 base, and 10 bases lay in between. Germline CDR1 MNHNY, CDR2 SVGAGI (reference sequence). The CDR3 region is CAIKDPNTEAFF. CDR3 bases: TGTGCCATCAAGGACCCGAACACTGAAGCTTTCTTT.

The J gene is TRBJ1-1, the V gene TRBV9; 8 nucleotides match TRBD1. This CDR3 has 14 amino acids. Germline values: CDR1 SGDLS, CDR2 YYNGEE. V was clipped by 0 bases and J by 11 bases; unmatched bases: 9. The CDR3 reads CASSVDGRGQRAFF. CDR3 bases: TGTGCCAGCAGCGTAGACGGCAGGGGGCAGCGGGCTTTCTTT.

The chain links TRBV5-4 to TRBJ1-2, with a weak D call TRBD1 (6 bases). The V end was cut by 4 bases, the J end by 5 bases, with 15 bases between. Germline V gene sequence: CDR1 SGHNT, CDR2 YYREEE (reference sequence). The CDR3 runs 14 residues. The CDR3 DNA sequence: TGTGCCAGCAGCCCGAGGACGCAGGGGTATGGCTACACCTTC. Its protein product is CASSPRTQGYGYTF.

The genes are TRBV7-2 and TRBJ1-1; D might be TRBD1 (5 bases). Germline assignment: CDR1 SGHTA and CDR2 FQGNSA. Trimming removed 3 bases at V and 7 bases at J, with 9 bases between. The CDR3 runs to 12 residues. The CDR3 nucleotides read TGTGCCAGCAGCTTCCGGGGACTTGAAGCTTTCTTT. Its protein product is CASSFRGLEAFF. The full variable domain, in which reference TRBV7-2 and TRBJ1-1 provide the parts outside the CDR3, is GAGVSQSPSNKVTEKGKDVELRCDPISGHTALYWYRQSLGQGLEFLIYFQGNSAPDKSGLPSDRFSAERTGGSVSTLTIQRTQQEDSAVYLCASSFRGLEAFFGQGTRLTVV.